This T cell receptor beta chain comes out of a study of T cells after posttransplantation cyclophosphamide. Findings and limits, study-wide: Blood and skin or GI T cell repertoires showed limited TRB overlap. Later blood repertoires were often dominated by clones from the donor CD8+ memory compartment. After PTCy, TRB diversity resembled that of CNI/methotrexate controls.

A marrow graft followed busulfan-fludarabine conditioning, with cyclophosphamide on days +3 and +4. Data came from immunoSEQ multiplex PCR; TCRdb stores just in-frame clones and leaves some out. This sample carries 5,700 or so clones, none of them present only once. This clone has ten or more counts. As yet, its antigen is unknown. Germline V gives CDR1 MGHRA, CDR2 YSYEKL. The V and J ends lost 1 base and 0 bases respectively, with 12 bases between them. This CDR3 contains 16 residues. The sequence derives from a male patient between 55 and 70 years old who received an allogeneic stem cell transplant from a related donor, was CMV-positive, and had no GVHD. Some T cells could come from the graft donor. The input for sequencing was PBMCs, taken after allogeneic stem cell transplant with posttransplant cyclophosphamide. This sequence joins TRBV4-1 and TRBJ1-2; possible D gene TRBD1, 6 bases. In nucleotides, the CDR3 is TGCGCCAGCAGCCAAGGAGCGGGACAAGCTAACTATGGCTACACCTTC. This sequence encodes CASSQGAGQANYGYTF.